What follows describes a single T cell receptor (beta chain). In the authors' methods: Amplification of reference gene primers provided the estimated nucleated cell counts. Libraries were prepared by immunoSEQ multiplex PCR; TCRdb keeps only in-frame clonotypes and omits some of them. That table gives V, J and clone size, and the DNA gave D and trimming. Among about 300,000 clones listed, around 87% were seen once. This entry comes from a study of blood T cell repertoires in COVID-19. Study-wide background: Italy, Spain and the United States were the sources of the convalescent and acute COVID-19 samples. The analysed material was cDNA or gDNA that came from T cells, B-cell-depleted T cells, or PBMCs.

Between the trimmed V and J ends, which lost 1 base and 7 bases, there was a span of 13 bases. Germline loops: CDR1 SGHAT, CDR2 FQDESV (reference sequence). This CDR3 region has 15 residues. V and J are TRBV11-1 and TRBJ2-2, with unresolved D. Sequenced material: peripheral blood. The source is a man in his sixties or seventies with acute or convalescent COVID-19. The CDR3 loop reads CASSLEAVRGGELFF. The CDR3 bases are TGTGCCAGCAGCTTAGAGGCGGTTCGAGGCGGGGAGCTGTTTTTT.